The sequence of this T cell receptor beta chain was determined in a study of cytomegalovirus exposure and HLA in healthy donors. Study in general: Sequencing of about 179 million T cells in an earlier analysis found 90 million to 120 million unique TCR beta sequences.

Both 60 Vbeta primers and 13 Jbeta primers went into the PCR. TCRdb's copy holds only in-frame clones and misses some; the assay was immunoSEQ multiplex PCR. In the table there are approximately 79,000 clones, more than 60% of which are singletons. Looked up from germline, CDR1 is SGHDT and CDR2 is YYEEEE. This CDR3 region has 12 residues. V lost 2 bases and J 3 bases, leaving 5 bases between the germline ends. This clonotype was obtained from a male donor in good health and CMV-seropositive. The specimen was PBMCs. The rearrangement uses TRBV5-6 and TRBJ1-2; D gene ambiguous. The CDR3 here is CASSLEDYGYTF. CDR3 coding DNA: TGTGCCAGCAGCTTAGAGGACTATGGCTACACCTTC.